One T cell receptor (beta chain) is described in this entry. This record belongs to a study of cytomegalovirus exposure and HLA in healthy donors. The overall study: Unique TCRs numbering some 80 million, obtained from HLA-typed donors, made up an early data release.

Primers included in the PCR were 60 Vbeta and 13 Jbeta primers. Clones were sequenced by immunoSEQ multiplex PCR, and TCRdb holds only the in-frame ones, with some missing. This repertoire comprises about 39,000 clones; its ten largest clones make up about 3%. Germline CDR1 and CDR2: SGHVS and FQNEAQ. With 1 base removed from V and 7 bases from J, the gap between germline ends came to 7 bases. This CDR3 is 12 amino acids long. This clonotype originated in a woman aged 25 to 45 in good health and CMV-seropositive. The sequenced material came from PBMCs. The rearrangement uses TRBV7-8 and TRBJ2-5; D not resolved. CDR3 region: CASSLEYGTQYF. CDR3 DNA sequence: TGTGCCAGCAGCTTAGAGTACGGGACCCAGTACTTC.